This T cell receptor (beta chain) is from a study of cytomegalovirus exposure and HLA in healthy donors. Broader study findings: The study designated roughly 150 TCR beta chains cytomegalovirus-associated. Owing to their indistinguishability, certain V segments, notably TRBV6-2 and TRBV6-3, were excluded.

In the case of this clone: Its matching antigen is unknown.

Primers included in the PCR were 60 Vbeta and 13 Jbeta primers. TCRdb's copy holds only in-frame clones and misses some; the assay was immunoSEQ multiplex PCR. The table records tens of thousands of clones, around 78% of them present only once. J gave up 0 bases and V 5 bases, and 6 bases lay outside the gene matches. Germline V gives CDR1 MDHEN, CDR2 SYDVKM. The CDR3 length is 15 residues. The J gene is TRBJ1-2, the V gene TRBV28, with TRBD1 matching 7 bases. The clonotype originates from a man in his forties or fifties in good health and CMV-seronegative. Sequenced input: PBMCs. The CDR3 DNA sequence: TGTGCCAGCAGTGCGGGACAGATGACTAACTATGGCTACACCTTC. This codes for CASSAGQMTNYGYTF.